The 15 T cell receptor beta chains listed next were all sequenced from one sample in a study of cytomegalovirus exposure and HLA in healthy donors. The PCR contained 60 Vbeta and 13 Jbeta primers. Only in-frame clones appear in the TCRdb table, and some are missing; sequencing was by immunoSEQ multiplex PCR. The data hold 150,000 or so clones, with 80% observed a single time. The sequenced material came from PBMCs. Receptors were obtained from a man aged 30-40 years in good health and CMV-seropositive.

The rearrangement uses TRBV6-1 and TRBJ2-7; 8 bases map to TRBD1. The CDR3 contains 13 residues. Germline CDR1 reads MNHNS; CDR2 reads SASEGT. Unmatched junction bases numbered 5, after V lost 8 bases and J lost 2 bases. The CDR3 bases are TGTGCCAGCCAAATGGGACAGGCCTACGAGCAGTACTTC. Translated, it gives CASQMGQAYEQYF.

With regard to this clone: At one boundary the junction diverges from the germline segment, which might be a read error. The V call is TRBV7-7, the J call TRBJ2-5, with D hard to call. CDR3 size: 13 residues. The germline V gene encodes CDR1 SSHAT and CDR2 FNYEAQ (reference sequence). The CDR3 protein is CASSFWVGETQYF. CDR3 nucleotide sequence: TGTGCTAGCAGCTTTTGGGTCGGGGAGACCCAGTACTTC. The variable domain in full, completed from reference TRBV7-7 and TRBJ2-5, reads GAGVSQSPRYKVTKRGQDVTLRCDPISSHATLYWYQQALGQGPEFLTYFNYEAQPDKSGLPSDRFSAERPEGSISTLTIQRTEQRDSAMYRCASSFWVGETQYFGPGTRLLVL.

The V call is TRBV5-1, the J call TRBJ2-5; D is undetermined. The CDR3 length is 13 residues. Germline V gene sequence: CDR1 SGHRS, CDR2 YFSETQ. V shed 0 bases and J shed 4 bases, with 7 bases lying between them. DNA of the CDR3: TGCGCCAGCAGCTTGGAGAGCCCAGAGACCCAGTACTTC. Translating it yields CASSLESPETQYF.

This clone was counted once. This chain uses TRBV9 with TRBJ2-3; 15 positions match TRBD2. The CDR3 length is 15 residues. Germline V lookup: CDR1 SGDLS, CDR2 YYNGEE. The V and J ends lost 7 bases and 4 bases, in that order; junction bases with no gene match: 4. CDR3 sequence: CASGTSGGPPDTQYF. In DNA form, the CDR3 reads TGTGCCAGCGGGACTAGCGGGGGGCCGCCAGATACGCAGTATTTT.

This chain links TRBV5-1 with TRBJ1-4; 12 nucleotides align to TRBD1. The ends lost 2 bases at V and 10 bases at J; junction bases unmatched: 9. This CDR3 contains 16 residues. Germline V gene data show CDR1 as SGHRS and CDR2 as YFSETQ. In DNA, the CDR3 is TGCGCCAGCAGCTTCTTCGGGACAGGGGGCGGGGGAAAACTGTTTTTT. Amino acid sequence: CASSFFGTGGGGKLFF.

This clone was seen a few times. The chain combines TRBV4-1 with TRBJ1-4; TRBD1 aligns across 8 bases. CDR1 and CDR2 from the germline V gene are MGHRA and YSYEKL. This CDR3 has 15 amino acids. V shed 3 bases, J shed 8 bases, and the junction held 8 bases outside the gene matches. CDR3 DNA: TGCGCCAGCAGCCAGATGGACAGGGAAGGCGAAAAACTGTTTTTT. This gives the protein CASSQMDREGEKLFF.

J is TRBJ2-2 and V is TRBV28; 11 bases align to TRBD2. Germline lookup yields CDR1 MDHEN and CDR2 SYDVKM. This CDR3 comprises 15 residues. V shed 5 bases and J 5 bases; nucleotides not matched to a gene: 4. CDR3: CASSIAGGGTGELFF. The DNA for the CDR3 is TGTGCCAGCAGTATAGCGGGAGGGGGGACCGGGGAGCTGTTTTTT.

There are a few counts of this clone. V usage is TRBV5-1 and J usage is TRBJ1-3; D remains ambiguous. The CDR3 extends over 17 amino acids. Trimming left V 3 bases short and J 2 bases short, with 18 bases between. Germline V lookup: CDR1 SGHRS, CDR2 YFSETQ. CDR3 sequence reads: CASSSRASGWAGNTIYF. The CDR3 DNA reads as TGCGCCAGCAGCTCCCGCGCTTCGGGATGGGCTGGAAACACCATATATTTT.

The J gene is TRBJ2-7, the V gene TRBV11-2, with a weak D call TRBD2 (5 bases). Germline loops: CDR1 SGHAT, CDR2 FQNNGV. V was trimmed by 5 bases and J by 1 base, leaving 15 bases between them. CDR3 length: 15 amino acids. This CDR3 is CASSPIARTSYEQYF. The CDR3 nucleotides are TGTGCCAGCAGCCCAATCGCCAGGACTTCCTACGAGCAGTACTTC.

The chain carries TRBV7-2 and TRBJ2-1; 9 bases fit TRBD1. The V and J ends lost 3 bases and 6 bases, in that order; junction bases with no gene match: 6. This CDR3 region has 15 residues. The germline V gene has CDR1 SGHTA and CDR2 FQGNSA. CDR3 loop: CASSFSGTGSNEQFF. In DNA, the CDR3 is TGTGCCAGCAGCTTTTCCGGGACAGGGAGCAATGAGCAGTTCTTC.

V usage is TRBV29-1 and J usage is TRBJ1-2; a weak D match, TRBD1 (5 bases). Germline values: CDR1 SQVTM, CDR2 ANQGSEA. V was clipped by 7 bases and J by 2 bases, with 11 bases between them. This CDR3 comprises 12 residues. Here the CDR3 DNA reads TGCAGCGCTGATCAGGGAAACTATGGCTACACCTTC. Its translation: CSADQGNYGYTF.

This chain uses TRBV4-1 with TRBJ2-4; TRBD2 matches 11 bases. From germline, CDR1 is MGHRA and CDR2 YSYEKL. The CDR3 length is 17 residues. With 1 base clipped from V and 0 bases from J, the junction kept 2 bases outside the gene matches. The CDR3: CASSQGLAGGAKNIQYF. The DNA for the CDR3 is TGCGCCAGCAGCCAAGGGCTAGCGGGAGGAGCCAAAAACATTCAGTACTTC.

Notes on this clone: The sample has other DNA sequences that encode this CDR3 too. The chain links TRBV29-1 to TRBJ2-2; 8 bases are a match to TRBD1. In germline, CDR1 is SQVTM, CDR2 ANQGSEA. J was trimmed by 5 bases and V by 3 bases; bases with no gene match: 14. This CDR3 has 17 amino acids. The DNA for the CDR3 is TGCAGCGTTGAGGATCTGGCTGGACAGGGTCTGACCGGGGAGCTGTTTTTT. Residues: CSVEDLAGQGLTGELFF.

The chain employs TRBV4-1 and TRBJ2-1, with 10 bases fitting TRBD2. This CDR3 has 16 amino acids. Germline CDR1 and CDR2: MGHRA and YSYEKL. With V trimmed by 4 bases and J by 7 bases, 10 bases remained unmatched. CDR3 DNA: TGCGCCAGCAGCCCCTTGGGACTAGCGACCAATAATGAGCAGTTCTTC. Translated, it gives CASSPLGLATNNEQFF.

J is TRBJ1-2 and V is TRBV6-6; possibly TRBD1 for D (6 bases). V was pared by 6 bases and J by 13 bases, with 21 bases between. Per the germline V gene, CDR1 is MNHNY and CDR2 is SVGAGI (reference sequence). CDR3 length: 13 residues. The CDR3 bases are TGTGCCAGCAGATCCACTCCGGGACAACCGGGCACCTTC. As protein: CASRSTPGQPGTF.